Following are 25 T cell receptor beta chains from one sample sequenced in a study of shared clonotypes between healthy human individuals. Using immunoSEQ multiplex PCR, the repertoire was profiled, and TCRdb retains in-frame clones only, with some absent. The table records a few million clones, more than 80% of them present only once. Specimen: naive CD4+ T cells from PBMCs. Subset described: CD45RA+ positively selected. Every receptor here comes from a man aged 18 to 29 in good health. Some clones in this sample may be carry-over from other donors' samples.

The gene calls are TRBV6-5 and TRBJ1-2; weak D call: TRBD1 (6 bases). Trimming shortened V by 6 bases and J by 5 bases, and 16 bases separated the two germline ends. From germline, CDR1 is MNHEY and CDR2 SVGAGI. The CDR3 is made up of 14 amino acids. The CDR3 loop is CASRQTGQLYGYTF. The CDR3 nucleotides are TGTGCCAGCAGGCAAACTGGACAGCTATATGGCTACACCTTC.

The chain links TRBV4-2 to TRBJ1-3; D is undetermined. This CDR3 has 11 amino acids. CDR1 and CDR2 (germline): LGHNA, YNFKEQ. Trimming removed 0 bases from V and 6 bases from J, with 0 bases in between. The CDR3 spells CASSQENTIYF. Here the CDR3 DNA reads TGTGCCAGCAGCCAAGAAAACACCATATATTTT.

Details on this clone: Other DNA sequences of this sample code for an identical CDR3. The CDR3 DNA is TGTGCCAGCAGCTTAGGTCTAGCGGGAGGGCCCTACAATGAGCAGTTCTTC. Translated, it gives CASSLGLAGGPYNEQFF. This rearrangement joins TRBV11-2 to TRBJ2-1, with 12 positions matching TRBD2. The CDR3 has 17 amino acids. Germline V gene data show CDR1 as SGHAT and CDR2 as FQNNGV. Trimming took 1 base from V and 2 from J; bases not matched to a gene: 3.

The chain combines TRBV27 with TRBJ2-2, with D possibly matching TRBD1 (5 bases). Germline CDR1 and CDR2: MNHEY and SMNVEV (reference sequence). V lost 5 bases, J lost 6 bases, and 10 bases lay in between. The CDR3 runs to 13 residues. CDR3 protein: CASSAGQAGELFF. The CDR3 DNA is TGTGCCAGCAGTGCCGGACAAGCCGGGGAGCTGTTTTTT.

The CDR3 protein is CASSPQKGQVGETQYF. Here the CDR3 DNA reads TGTGCCAGCTCACCACAGAAGGGACAGGTCGGGGAGACCCAGTACTTC. The rearrangement uses TRBV18 and TRBJ2-5, with 8 positions matching TRBD1. This CDR3 is 16 amino acids long. V was pared by 1 base and J by 5 bases, with 9 bases of the junction left unmatched. Per the germline V gene, CDR1 is KGHSH and CDR2 is LQKENI.

A note on this clone: At the DNA level, this CDR3 is encoded by other sequences in the same sample as well. The rearrangement uses TRBV6-5 and TRBJ2-2; D is uncertain. The CDR3 totals 15 residues. CDR1 and CDR2 from the germline V gene are MNHEY and SVGAGI. The V and J ends lost 0 bases and 2 bases respectively, with 7 bases between them. CDR3 in amino acids: CASSYSSINTGELFF. As DNA, the CDR3 is TGTGCCAGCAGTTACTCGTCTATCAACACCGGGGAGCTGTTTTTT.

The CDR3 protein is CASSMGQPHQPQHF. In nucleotides, the CDR3 is TGTGCCAGTAGTATGGGGCAGCCTCATCAGCCCCAGCATTTT. The V and J genes are TRBV19 and TRBJ1-5; perhaps TRBD1 as D (5 bases). The CDR3 runs 14 residues. CDR1 is LNHDA, CDR2 SQIVND, per germline (reference sequence). Trimming removed 3 bases from V and 5 bases from J, with 11 bases in between.

The rearrangement links TRBV6-4 to TRBJ2-1, with D hard to call. CDR1 is MRHNA and CDR2 is SNTAGT in the germline V gene. The V and J ends lost 0 bases and 15 bases respectively, with 21 bases between them. The CDR3 loop spans 15 amino acids. The CDR3 DNA sequence: TGTGCCAGCAGTGACTCCGAGTCGGCAGGCACTGGTCGGTTCTTC. Encoded protein: CASSDSESAGTGRFF.

The chain employs TRBV11-2 and TRBJ1-3; D unclear. The CDR3 consists of 13 residues. Trimming cost V 6 bases and J 2 bases, with 8 bases left between them. The germline V gene has CDR1 SGHAT and CDR2 FQNNGV. The CDR3 bases are TGTGCCAGCAGAGAAAACGCTGGAAACACCATATATTTT. Encoded protein: CASRENAGNTIYF.

The chain carries TRBV14 and TRBJ2-4; no firm D call. Germline CDR1 SGHDN, CDR2 FVKESK. This CDR3 contains 14 residues. V lost 0 bases and J lost 0, with 3 bases in between. CDR3 sequence reads: CASSQDKAKNIQYF. CDR3 nucleotides: TGTGCCAGCAGCCAAGATAAAGCCAAAAACATTCAGTACTTC. Full variable domain (outside the CDR3, taken from reference TRBV14 and TRBJ2-4): EAGVTQFPSHSVIEKGQTVTLRCDPISGHDNLYWYRRVMGKEIKFLLHFVKESKQDESGMPNNRFLAERTGGTYSTLKVQPAELEDSGVYFCASSQDKAKNIQYFGAGTRLSVL.

This chain connects TRBV7-2 to TRBJ1-2, with 12 bases that match TRBD1. The CDR3 is 18 residues long. Germline V lookup: CDR1 SGHTA, CDR2 FQGNSA. With 2 bases clipped from V and 6 bases from J, the junction kept 13 bases outside the gene matches. The CDR3 bases are TGTGCCAGCAGCTTACAGGGACAGGGGGCGGGTATGGCCCATGGCTACACCTTC. Protein: CASSLQGQGAGMAHGYTF.

V usage is TRBV28 and J usage is TRBJ2-1; D is unclear. The CDR3 covers 12 residues. V was pared by 6 bases and J by 6 bases, with 9 bases between. Germline loops: CDR1 MDHEN, CDR2 SYDVKM. CDR3: CASSLTTNEQFF. The CDR3 coding sequence is TGTGCCAGCAGCCTCACTACCAATGAGCAGTTCTTC. Full variable domain (remainder filled in from reference TRBV28 and TRBJ2-1): DVKVTQSSRYLVKRTGEKVFLECVQDMDHENMFWYRQDPGLGLRLIYFSYDVKMKEKGDIPEGYSVSREKKERFSLILESASTNQTSMYLCASSLTTNEQFFGPGTRLTVL.

The genes are TRBV7-9 and TRBJ2-2; D not resolved. The CDR3 has 14 residues. Germline V gene sequence: CDR1 SEHNR, CDR2 FQNEAQ (reference sequence). The V end was cut by 5 bases, the J end by 0 bases, with 7 bases between. The CDR3 loop is CASSSSANTGELFF. The DNA for the CDR3 is TGTGCCAGCAGCAGCAGCGCGAACACCGGGGAGCTGTTTTTT.

On this clone: The junction and the germline gene differ at one end; a read error may be behind it. V and J are TRBV5-1 and TRBJ1-1, with D hard to call. This CDR3 is 14 amino acids long. Germline CDR1 is SGHRS and CDR2 is YFSETQ. The CDR3 loop is CASSFQQLNSEAFF. DNA for the CDR3: TGCGCCAGCAGCTTCCAACAGTTGAACTCTGAAGCTTTCTTT. The full variable domain, rest sourced from reference TRBV5-1 and TRBJ1-1, is KAGVTQTPRYLIKTRGQQVTLSCSPISGHRSVSWYQQTPGQGLQFLFEYFSETQRNKGNFPGRFSGRQFSNSRSEMNVSTLELGDSALYLCASSFQQLNSEAFFGQGTRLTVV.

The V call is TRBV23-1, the J call TRBJ1-3; D is possibly TRBD1 (5 bases). TRBV23-1 is designated an ORF whose function remains uncertain. V lost 3 bases, J lost 0 bases, and 12 bases lay in between. This CDR3 region has 16 residues. The CDR3 DNA reads as TGCGCCAGCAGTCACGAGGGGTCCTACTCTGGAAACACCATATATTTT. Its protein is CASSHEGSYSGNTIYF.

The chain links TRBV5-6 to TRBJ2-1; D call uncertain. The CDR3 contains 14 residues. V lost 1 base and J 3 bases, leaving 8 bases between the germline ends. Looked up from germline, CDR1 is SGHDT and CDR2 is YYEEEE. CDR3 bases: TGTGCCAGCAGCTTGTACACCGTCTACAATGAGCAGTTCTTC. Its protein product is CASSLYTVYNEQFF.

J is TRBJ2-3 and V is TRBV28; D is possibly TRBD2 (6 bases). The CDR3 covers 15 residues. Trimming shortened V by 6 bases and J by 5 bases, and 18 bases separated the two germline ends. Germline-derived CDR1 and CDR2 are MDHEN and SYDVKM. This chain's CDR3 is CASSRPGRTGDTQYF. The CDR3 nucleotides are TGTGCCAGCAGCCGGCCCGGGAGAACGGGAGATACGCAGTATTTT.

This chain joins TRBV28 and TRBJ1-5, with 9 bases aligning to TRBD1. The length of the CDR3 is 15 residues. J lost 6 bases, V lost 6 bases, and 9 bases had no gene match. CDR1 and CDR2 from the germline V gene are MDHEN and SYDVKM. The CDR3 nucleotides read TGTGCCAGCAGCTACGACAGGGGGGAGGTTCAGCCCCAGCATTTT. This sequence encodes CASSYDRGEVQPQHF.

This rearrangement joins TRBV29-1 to TRBJ2-1; possible D gene TRBD1, 6 bases. CDR3 length: 15 residues. Germline V gene data show CDR1 as SQVTM and CDR2 as ANQGSEA. The V gene lost 7 bases and the J gene lost 0 bases, with 16 bases spanning the gap. The CDR3 spells CSGHTGTSSYNEQFF. Written as DNA, the CDR3 is TGCAGCGGACATACCGGGACAAGCTCCTACAATGAGCAGTTCTTC.

The chain joins TRBV5-1 to TRBJ2-5; D is unresolved. Germline CDR1 reads SGHRS; CDR2 reads YFSETQ. This CDR3 is 15 amino acids long. V lost 1 base to trimming and J lost 1 base, with 11 bases between them. CDR3 protein: CASSLNALTQETQYF. The CDR3 nucleotides are TGCGCCAGCAGCTTGAATGCGCTCACCCAAGAGACCCAGTACTTC. Filled out from reference TRBV5-1 and TRBJ2-5, the complete variable domain reads KAGVTQTPRYLIKTRGQQVTLSCSPISGHRSVSWYQQTPGQGLQFLFEYFSETQRNKGNFPGRFSGRQFSNSRSEMNVSTLELGDSALYLCASSLNALTQETQYFGPGTRLLVL.

This chain connects TRBV15 to TRBJ2-7, with no clear D. With 3 bases removed from V and 0 bases from J, the gap between germline ends came to 6 bases. This CDR3 contains 13 residues. Germline V gene data show CDR1 as LNHNV and CDR2 as YYDKDF (reference sequence). The CDR3 here is CATSSRASYEQYF. The CDR3 coding sequence is TGTGCCACCAGCAGCCGGGCCTCCTACGAGCAGTACTTC.

This chain joins TRBV5-4 and TRBJ2-7; tentatively, D is TRBD2 (6 bases). CDR1 is SGHNT and CDR2 is YYREEE in the germline V gene (reference sequence). The CDR3 spans 15 residues. Trimming cost V 4 bases and J 4 bases, with 18 bases left between them. CDR3 protein: CASSSRDSKAYEQYF. The DNA for the CDR3 is TGTGCCAGCAGCAGCCGGGACTCTAAAGCTTACGAGCAGTACTTC.

The chain couples TRBV6-5 to TRBJ2-2, with 11 nucleotides matching TRBD1. Germline CDR1 reads MNHEY; CDR2 reads SVGAGI. V was pared by 2 bases and J by 6 bases, with 5 bases of the junction left unmatched. The CDR3 extends over 16 amino acids. The CDR3 here is CASSYRTGGEAGELFF. CDR3 coding DNA: TGTGCCAGCAGTTACCGGACAGGGGGCGAAGCCGGGGAGCTGTTTTTT.

The table lists this clone with a count of one. The J gene is TRBJ2-7, the V gene TRBV10-3; D not certain. The V gene's germline CDR1 is ENHRY and CDR2 SYGVKD. The CDR3 covers 12 residues. Deletions cut 6 bases from V and 4 bases from J, with 10 bases between. The CDR3 DNA reads as TGTGCCATCAGCCTGGAAGCGTACGAGCAGTACTTC. It specifies CAISLEAYEQYF.

The chain couples TRBV28 to TRBJ1-3; D possibly corresponds to TRBD1 (6 bases). Germline CDR1 reads MDHEN; CDR2 reads SYDVKM. The CDR3 extends over 14 amino acids. V gave up 7 bases and J gave up 6 bases, with 16 bases separating them. CDR3 coding DNA: TGTGCCAGCACCCCAGGGGAGGTTGTAAACACCATATATTTT. Translation: CASTPGEVVNTIYF.